These 18 T cell receptor beta chains originate from one sample sequenced in a study of T-cell memory formation after mild COVID-19. Each CDR3 protein gets one entry after TCRdb re-called the 5' RACE reads with MiXCR. The data contain under 200,000 distinct CDR3 sequences, less than 40% of them singletons. Input material: PBMCs or a T cell subset sorted from them (not recorded which). These receptors all come from an adult woman who had mild COVID-19 (a few samples of this study predate the infection). Cell type and time point are not known.

The V and J genes are TRBV7-7 and TRBJ2-5, with D uncertain. This CDR3 is built from 14 residues. The germline CDR1 and CDR2 sequences are SSHAT and FNYEAQ (reference sequence). Trimming removed 3 bases from V and 4 bases from J, with 12 bases in between. The CDR3 DNA is TGTGCCAGCAGCTTGGTAGCCTCGAGAGAGACCCAGTACTTC. This codes for CASSLVASRETQYF.

Written as DNA, the CDR3 is TGTGCCAGCAGCTTAGGGGGGCCCAATGAGCAGTTCTTC. This gives the protein CASSLGGPNEQFF. The chain joins TRBV7-3 to TRBJ2-1, with D perhaps being TRBD1 or TRBD2 (6 bases each). The germline gives CDR1 SGHTA, CDR2 FQGTGA. The CDR3 loop spans 13 amino acids. V was pared by 2 bases and J by 6 bases, with 8 bases between.

The CDR3 DNA reads as TGTGCCAGCAGCCTAAAGCTAGCGGGAGACCCTGAGCAGTTCTTC. It is translated as CASSLKLAGDPEQFF. This chain links TRBV7-3 with TRBJ2-1; TRBD2 matches at 10 bases. The CDR3 totals 15 residues. Germline CDR1 reads SGHTA; CDR2 reads FQGTGA. The J segment lost 9 bases and the V segment lost 5 bases, leaving 10 bases of the junction unmatched. The full variable domain, rest sourced from reference TRBV7-3 and TRBJ2-1, is GAGVSQTPSNKVTEKGKYVELRCDPISGHTALYWYRQSLGQGPEFLIYFQGTGAADDSGLPNDRFFAVRPEGSVSTLKIQRTERGDSAVYLCASSLKLAGDPEQFFGPGTRLTVL.

The V gene is TRBV24-1, the J gene TRBJ2-5, with D hard to call. CDR3 length: 17 amino acids. Trimming took 2 bases from V and 1 from J, leaving 16 bases between them. Germline-derived CDR1 and CDR2 are KGHDR and SFDVKD. The CDR3 DNA sequence: TGTGCCACCAGTGATTCACCCGTCAGGTATCGCCAAGAGACCCAGTACTTC. Residues: CATSDSPVRYRQETQYF.

The chain employs TRBV19 and TRBJ2-2, with TRBD2 identical over 9 bases. The CDR3 spans 17 residues. V shed 6 bases and J 7 bases; nucleotides not matched to a gene: 15. Germline CDR1 reads LNHDA; CDR2 reads SQIVND (reference sequence). The CDR3 DNA sequence: TGTGCCAGTAGGCCCCCTTCTAGCGGGGCTCGGCACGGGGAGCTGTTTTTT. Translation gives CASRPPSSGARHGELFF. The full variable domain, completed using reference TRBV19 and TRBJ2-2, is DGGITQSPKYLFRKEGQNVTLSCEQNLNHDAMYWYRQDPGQGLRLIYYSQIVNDFQKGDIAEGYSVSREKKESFPLTVTSAQKNPTAFYLCASRPPSSGARHGELFFGEGSRLTVL.

Written as DNA, the CDR3 is TGCGCCAGCAGCCCTGGAGGGGGACTAGCGGGAGTAGCAGATACGCAGTATTTT. This gives the protein CASSPGGGLAGVADTQYF. The chain uses TRBV5-1 and TRBJ2-3; TRBD2 matches at 14 bases. The V gene's germline CDR1 is SGHRS and CDR2 YFSETQ. The trim removed 4 bases at V and 4 bases at J, leaving 11 bases unmatched. CDR3 length equals 18 residues.

Only a few counts were recorded for this clonotype. The V gene is TRBV12-3 or TRBV12-4, the J gene TRBJ2-3; 8 bases match TRBD1. V gave up 5 bases and J gave up 0 bases; unmatched junction bases: 10. This CDR3 is built from 17 residues. The CDR3 DNA is TGTGCCAGCAGTCTAAGCAGGGGGCTGGGGAGCACAGATACGCAGTATTTT. Residues: CASSLSRGLGSTDTQYF.

CDR3 loop: CASSFLAAQGADTQYF. The CDR3 DNA sequence: TGTGCCAGCAGTTTCTTAGCCGCGCAAGGGGCAGATACGCAGTATTTT. The chain couples TRBV12-3 or TRBV12-4 to TRBJ2-3; possibly TRBD1 for D (5 bases). The CDR3 has 16 residues. Trimming shortened V by 3 bases and J by 4 bases, and 17 bases separated the two germline ends.

This clonotype was observed a handful of times. The CDR3 spells CASSLAGVEQYF. CDR3 nucleotides: TGTGCCAGCAGCTTAGCAGGGGTCGAGCAGTACTTC. The J gene is TRBJ2-7, the V gene TRBV13; D might be TRBD1 (6 bases). Germline V CDR1 and CDR2: PRHDT, FYEKMQ (reference sequence). Trimming left V 1 base short and J 6 bases short, with 7 bases between. This CDR3 region has 12 residues.

The rearrangement joins TRBV12-3 or TRBV12-4 to TRBJ1-2; 9 nucleotides align to TRBD1. The CDR3 extends over 13 amino acids. The V gene end was trimmed by 5 bases and the J gene end by 6 bases; junction bases not matched to a gene: 4. CDR3 in DNA: TGTGCCAGCAGTATTGGGACAGGGCATGGCTACACCTTC. Amino acids: CASSIGTGHGYTF.

In this sample, this clonotype turned up a few times. This chain links TRBV10-3 with TRBJ1-2, with 10 bases matching TRBD1. Germline V gives CDR1 ENHRY, CDR2 SYGVKD. This CDR3 spans 13 amino acids. V lost 10 bases, J lost 2 bases, and 4 bases stayed unmatched. The CDR3 reads CATGQGQNYGYTF. The CDR3, as DNA: TGTGCCACGGGACAGGGGCAGAACTATGGCTACACCTTC.

The rearrangement joins TRBV5-1 to TRBJ2-3; possible D gene TRBD2, 6 bases. Trimming took off 3 bases at V and 0 bases at J, with 8 bases between the two ends. The germline CDR1 and CDR2 sequences are SGHRS and YFSETQ. This CDR3 is built from 14 residues. The CDR3 bases are TGCGCCAGCAGCTATAGCGGAAGCACAGATACGCAGTATTTT. This codes for CASSYSGSTDTQYF.

This clonotype was seen only a few times. The chain couples TRBV7-9 to TRBJ2-2; no firm D call. CDR1 is SEHNR, CDR2 FQNEAQ, per germline (reference sequence). The V gene lost 5 bases and the J gene lost 6 bases, with 10 bases spanning the gap. The CDR3 loop spans 13 amino acids. The CDR3 DNA sequence: TGTGCCAGCAGCCTACTCGTCGCCGGGGAGCTGTTTTTT. Amino acids: CASSLLVAGELFF.

The chain employs TRBV5-1 and TRBJ2-5; D tentatively fits TRBD1 or TRBD2 (5 bases each). The V gene's germline CDR1 is SGHRS and CDR2 YFSETQ. The CDR3 length is 15 residues. Deletions cut 1 base from V and 3 bases from J, with 13 bases between. CDR3 region: CASSLMGVAEETQYF. The CDR3 nucleotides are TGCGCCAGCAGCTTGATGGGGGTTGCGGAAGAGACCCAGTACTTC.

The V call is TRBV7-3, the J call TRBJ2-2, with D perhaps matching TRBD1 or TRBD2 (6 bases each). The CDR3 extends over 15 amino acids. Germline loops: CDR1 SGHTA, CDR2 FQGTGA. V lost 6 bases and J lost 5, with 16 bases in between. The CDR3 spells CASSQGGTVTGELFF. In DNA, the CDR3 is TGTGCCAGCAGTCAAGGGGGGACTGTTACCGGGGAGCTGTTTTTT.

In this sample, this clonotype turned up many times. This chain links TRBV7-9 with TRBJ2-7; D is ambiguous. The CDR3 is 12 amino acids. Trimming cost V 5 bases and J 3 bases, with 8 bases left between them. Germline-derived CDR1 and CDR2 are SEHNR and FQNEAQ (reference sequence). The CDR3 loop is CASSANNYEQYF. In nucleotides, the CDR3 is TGTGCCAGCAGCGCCAACAACTACGAGCAGTACTTC.

This chain connects TRBV4-3 to TRBJ1-2; 9 positions match TRBD1. V lost 4 bases, J lost 4 bases, and 16 bases stayed unmatched. Germline values: CDR1 LGHNA, CDR2 YSLEER. The CDR3 spans 18 residues. DNA of the CDR3: TGCGCCAGCAGCCGCTCACAACTCCACGGGGACAGGGCCTATGGCTACACCTTC. It codes for CASSRSQLHGDRAYGYTF.

V and J are TRBV15 and TRBJ2-1; possibly TRBD1 or TRBD2 for D (6 bases each). The V and J ends lost 1 base and 0 bases respectively, with 7 bases between them. The CDR3 is 15 amino acids. The germline CDR1 and CDR2 sequences are LNHNV and YYDKDF (reference sequence). The CDR3 sequence is CATSRGGASYNEQFF. The DNA of the CDR3 is TGTGCCACCAGCAGAGGGGGGGCCTCCTACAATGAGCAGTTCTTC.